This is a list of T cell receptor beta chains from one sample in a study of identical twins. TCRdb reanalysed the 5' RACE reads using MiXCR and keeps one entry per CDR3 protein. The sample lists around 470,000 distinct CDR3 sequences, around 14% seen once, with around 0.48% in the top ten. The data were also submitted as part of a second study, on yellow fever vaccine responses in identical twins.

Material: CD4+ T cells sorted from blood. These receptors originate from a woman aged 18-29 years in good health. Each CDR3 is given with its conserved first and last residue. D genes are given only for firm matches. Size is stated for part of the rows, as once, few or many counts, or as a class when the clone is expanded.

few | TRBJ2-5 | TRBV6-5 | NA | CASSSTGTPVGQETQYF | TGTGCCAGCAGTTCGACCGGGACACCGGTGGGCCAAGAGACCCAGTACTTC
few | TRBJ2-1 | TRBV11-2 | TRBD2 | CASSRTSANNNEQFF | TGTGCCAGCAGCCGGACTAGCGCGAACAACAATGAGCAGTTCTTC
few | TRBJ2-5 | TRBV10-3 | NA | CAISESLTNQETQYF | TGTGCCATCAGTGAGTCCCTAACAAACCAAGAGACCCAGTACTTC
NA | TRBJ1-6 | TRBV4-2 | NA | CASSQGFTYSPLHF | TGTGCCAGCAGCCAAGGATTTACCTATTCACCCCTCCACTTT
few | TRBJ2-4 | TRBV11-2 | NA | CASSDLQANRGGIQYF | TGTGCCAGCAGCGATCTTCAAGCTAACCGAGGTGGCATTCAGTACTTC
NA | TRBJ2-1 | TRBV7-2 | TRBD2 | CASSTSGGAYNEQFF | TGTGCCAGCAGCACTAGCGGGGGGGCCTACAATGAGCAGTTCTTC
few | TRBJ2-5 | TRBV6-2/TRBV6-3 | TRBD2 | CASSKLATKQETQYF | TGTGCCAGCAGTAAACTAGCGACTAAGCAAGAGACCCAGTACTTC
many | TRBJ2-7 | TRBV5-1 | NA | CASSGGTVISYEQYF | TGCGCCAGCAGCGGGGGGACAGTGATATCCTACGAGCAGTACTTC
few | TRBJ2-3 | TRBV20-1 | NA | CSARDGRRATDTQYF | TGCAGTGCTAGAGATGGGCGCAGGGCGACAGATACGCAGTATTTT
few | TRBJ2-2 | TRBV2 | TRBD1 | CASTGQLNTGELFF | TGTGCCAGCACGGGACAGCTGAACACCGGGGAGCTGTTTTTT
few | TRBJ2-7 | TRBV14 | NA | CASSQASVSEQYF | TGTGCCAGCAGCCAAGCCTCGGTAAGCGAGCAGTACTTC
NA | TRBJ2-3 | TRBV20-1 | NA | CSASPLDVSTDTQYF | TGCAGTGCTAGTCCCCTGGATGTGAGCACAGATACGCAGTATTTT
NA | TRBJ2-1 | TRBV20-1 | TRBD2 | CSARLAGYYNEQFF | TGCAGTGCCAGACTAGCGGGGTACTACAATGAGCAGTTCTTC
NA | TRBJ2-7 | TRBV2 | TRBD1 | CASARQGSYEQYF | TGTGCCAGCGCTCGACAGGGTAGCTACGAGCAGTACTTC
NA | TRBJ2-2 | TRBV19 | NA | CASSFQGSKSANTGELFF | TGTGCCAGTAGTTTCCAGGGGTCCAAATCCGCGAACACCGGGGAGCTGTTTTTT
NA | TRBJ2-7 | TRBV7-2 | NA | CASSLVRAGTEQYF | TGTGCCAGCAGCTTAGTCAGGGCTGGGACCGAGCAGTACTTC
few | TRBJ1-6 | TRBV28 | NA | CASSLPAASSYNSPLHF | TGTGCCAGCAGTTTACCGGCAGCTAGCTCCTATAATTCACCCCTCCACTTT
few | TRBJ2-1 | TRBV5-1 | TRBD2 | CASSLAPRGAANEQFF | TGCGCCAGCAGCTTGGCCCCGCGGGGGGCCGCCAATGAGCAGTTCTTC
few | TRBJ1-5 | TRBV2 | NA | CASSYREYSNQPQHF | TGTGCCAGCAGTTACAGGGAGTATAGCAATCAGCCCCAGCATTTT
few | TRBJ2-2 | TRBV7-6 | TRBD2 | CASSLAGGQTGELFF | TGTGCCAGCAGCCTAGCGGGAGGGCAGACCGGGGAGCTGTTTTTT
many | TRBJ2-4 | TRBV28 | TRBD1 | CASSLPPGTGFAKNIQYF | TGTGCCAGCAGCCTACCCCCCGGGACAGGGTTTGCCAAAAACATTCAGTACTTC
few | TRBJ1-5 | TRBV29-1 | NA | CSVAKGVNQPQHF | TGCAGCGTAGCAAAGGGGGTGAATCAGCCCCAGCATTTT
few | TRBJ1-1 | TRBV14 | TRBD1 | CASSQWDRGEAFF | TGTGCCAGCAGCCAATGGGACAGGGGCGAAGCTTTCTTT
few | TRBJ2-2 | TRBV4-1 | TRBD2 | CASSHKRVAGSNTGELFF | TGCGCCAGCAGCCATAAGCGGGTAGCGGGGTCGAACACCGGGGAGCTGTTTTTT
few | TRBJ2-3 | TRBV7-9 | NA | CASSPLKTLADTQYF | TGTGCCAGCAGCCCCCTTAAGACCCTAGCAGATACGCAGTATTTT
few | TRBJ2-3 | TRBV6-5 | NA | CASSYLRERGPDTQYF | TGTGCCAGCAGTTACTTAAGGGAGAGGGGCCCAGATACGCAGTATTTT